This T cell receptor (beta chain) comes out of a study of response to subunit inactivated influenza vaccine. The study, taken as a whole, reports: The authors proposed limited new T cell recruitment per seasonal influenza vaccination.

Germline CDR1 and CDR2: LGHDT and YNNKEL (reference sequence). CDR3 length: 15 amino acids. Trimming at V came to 1 base and at J to 14 bases, leaving 14 bases not matched to a gene. TCRdb independently ran MiXCR on the RT-PCR reads; one entry per CDR3 protein. The sample holds around 190,000 distinct CDR3 sequences, roughly 8.7% seen once. The table lists this clonotype with many counts. The antigen is not known. The rearrangement uses TRBV3-1 and TRBJ2-1; the match to TRBD2 covers 7 bases. The specimen was non-naive T cells sorted from PBMCs, collected on the day of vaccination. The clonotype originates from a man aged 45-65 years who received an inactivated influenza vaccine. Written as DNA, the CDR3 is TGTGCCAGCAGCCAAGGGGCGACTAGCAGCTTTAGAAAGTTCTTC. This translates into CASSQGATSSFRKFF.